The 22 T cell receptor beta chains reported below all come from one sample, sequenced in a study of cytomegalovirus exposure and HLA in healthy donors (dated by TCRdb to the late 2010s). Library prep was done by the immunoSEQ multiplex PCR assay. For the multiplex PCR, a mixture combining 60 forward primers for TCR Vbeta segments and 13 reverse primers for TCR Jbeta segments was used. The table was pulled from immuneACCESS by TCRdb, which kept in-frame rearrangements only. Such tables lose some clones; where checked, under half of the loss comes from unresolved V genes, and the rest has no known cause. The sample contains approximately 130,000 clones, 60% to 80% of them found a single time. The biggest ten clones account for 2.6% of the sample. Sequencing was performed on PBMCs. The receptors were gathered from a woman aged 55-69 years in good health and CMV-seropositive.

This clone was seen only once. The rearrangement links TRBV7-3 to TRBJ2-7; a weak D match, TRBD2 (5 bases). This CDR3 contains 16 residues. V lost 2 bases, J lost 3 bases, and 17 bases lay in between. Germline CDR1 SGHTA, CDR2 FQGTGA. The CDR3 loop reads CASSLEGSSLIYEQYF. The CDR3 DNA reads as TGTGCCAGCAGCTTAGAGGGCTCCTCGCTCATCTACGAGCAGTACTTC.

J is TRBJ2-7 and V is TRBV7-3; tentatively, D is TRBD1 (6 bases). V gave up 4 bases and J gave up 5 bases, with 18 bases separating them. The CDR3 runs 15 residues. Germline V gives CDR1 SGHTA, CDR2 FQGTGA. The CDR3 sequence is CASSSTGHGANEQYF. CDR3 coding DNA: TGTGCCAGCAGCTCGACGGGACATGGTGCAAACGAGCAGTACTTC.

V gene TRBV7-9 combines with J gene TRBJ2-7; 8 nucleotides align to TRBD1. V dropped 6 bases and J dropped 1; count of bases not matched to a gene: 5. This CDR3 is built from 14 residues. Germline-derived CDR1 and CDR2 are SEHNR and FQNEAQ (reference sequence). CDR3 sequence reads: CASRSGGASYEQYF. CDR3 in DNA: TGTGCCAGCAGATCAGGGGGCGCATCCTACGAGCAGTACTTC.

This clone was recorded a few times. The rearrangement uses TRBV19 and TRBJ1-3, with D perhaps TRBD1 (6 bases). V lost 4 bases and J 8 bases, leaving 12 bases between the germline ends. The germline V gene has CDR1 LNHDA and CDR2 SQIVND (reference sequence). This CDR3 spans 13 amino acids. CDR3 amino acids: CASSKNRADTIYF. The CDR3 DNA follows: TGTGCCAGTAGTAAAAACAGGGCGGACACCATATATTTT.

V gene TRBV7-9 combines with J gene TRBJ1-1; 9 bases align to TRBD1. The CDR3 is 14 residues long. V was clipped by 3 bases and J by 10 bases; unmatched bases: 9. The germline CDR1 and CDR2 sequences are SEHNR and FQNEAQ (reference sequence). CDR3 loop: CASSFQPGQGRAFF. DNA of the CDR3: TGTGCCAGCAGCTTTCAACCGGGACAGGGAAGAGCTTTCTTT.

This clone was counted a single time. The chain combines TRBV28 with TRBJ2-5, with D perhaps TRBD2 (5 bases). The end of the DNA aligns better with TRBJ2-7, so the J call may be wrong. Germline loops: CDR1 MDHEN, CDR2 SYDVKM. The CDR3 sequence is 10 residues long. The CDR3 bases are TGTGCCAGCACCGCGGGCGAGCAGTACTTC. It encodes CASTAGEQYF.

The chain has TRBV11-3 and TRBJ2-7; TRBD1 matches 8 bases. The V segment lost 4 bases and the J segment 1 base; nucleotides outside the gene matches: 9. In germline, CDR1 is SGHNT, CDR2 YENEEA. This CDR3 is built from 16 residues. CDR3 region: CASSSGSGTGSYEQYF. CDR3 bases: TGTGCCAGCAGCTCCGGATCCGGGACAGGATCCTACGAGCAGTACTTC. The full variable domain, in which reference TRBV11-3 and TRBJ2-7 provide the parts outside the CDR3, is EAGVVQSPRYKIIEKKQPVAFWCNPISGHNTLYWYLQNLGQGPELLIRYENEEAVDDSQLPKDRFSAERLKGVDSTLKIQPAELGDSAVYLCASSSGSGTGSYEQYFGPGTRLTVT.

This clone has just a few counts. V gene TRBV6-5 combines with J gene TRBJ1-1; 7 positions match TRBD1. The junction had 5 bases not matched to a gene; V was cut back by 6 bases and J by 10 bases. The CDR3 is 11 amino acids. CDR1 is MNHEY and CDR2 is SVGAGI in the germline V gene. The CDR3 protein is CASSTTGLAFF. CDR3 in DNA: TGTGCCAGCAGCACGACAGGGTTAGCTTTCTTT.

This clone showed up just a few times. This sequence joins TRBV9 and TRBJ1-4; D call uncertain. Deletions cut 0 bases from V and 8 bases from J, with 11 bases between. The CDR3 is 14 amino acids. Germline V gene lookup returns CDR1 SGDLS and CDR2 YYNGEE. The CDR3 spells CASSVEVYGEKLFF. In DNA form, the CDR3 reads TGTGCCAGCAGCGTAGAGGTTTACGGGGAAAAACTGTTTTTT.

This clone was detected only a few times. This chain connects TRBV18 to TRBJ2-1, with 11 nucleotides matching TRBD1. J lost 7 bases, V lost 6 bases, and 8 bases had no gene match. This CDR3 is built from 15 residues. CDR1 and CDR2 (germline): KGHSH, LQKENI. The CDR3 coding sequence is TGTGCCAGCTCGCCCGGGACAGGGGGAGTAAATGAGCAGTTCTTC. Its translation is CASSPGTGGVNEQFF. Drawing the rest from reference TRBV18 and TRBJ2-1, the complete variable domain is NAGVMQNPRHLVRRRGQEARLRCSPMKGHSHVYWYRQLPEEGLKFMVYLQKENIIDESGMPKERFSAEFPKEGPSILRIQQVVRGDSAAYFCASSPGTGGVNEQFFGPGTRLTVL.

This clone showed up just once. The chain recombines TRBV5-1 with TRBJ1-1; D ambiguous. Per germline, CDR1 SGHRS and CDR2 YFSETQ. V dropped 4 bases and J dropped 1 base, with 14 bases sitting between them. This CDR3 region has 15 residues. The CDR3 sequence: CASSPVAGGNTEAFF. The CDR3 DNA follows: TGCGCCAGCAGCCCAGTCGCCGGAGGGAACACTGAAGCTTTCTTT. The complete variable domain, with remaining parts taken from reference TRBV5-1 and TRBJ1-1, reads KAGVTQTPRYLIKTRGQQVTLSCSPISGHRSVSWYQQTPGQGLQFLFEYFSETQRNKGNFPGRFSGRQFSNSRSEMNVSTLELGDSALYLCASSPVAGGNTEAFFGQGTRLTVV.

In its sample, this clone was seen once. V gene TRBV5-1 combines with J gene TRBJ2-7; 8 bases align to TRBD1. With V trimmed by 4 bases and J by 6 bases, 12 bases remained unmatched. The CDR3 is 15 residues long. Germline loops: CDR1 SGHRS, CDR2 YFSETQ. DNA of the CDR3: TGCGCCAGCAGCCAGACCCTATTACAGGGGGGCGAGCAGTACTTC. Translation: CASSQTLLQGGEQYF.

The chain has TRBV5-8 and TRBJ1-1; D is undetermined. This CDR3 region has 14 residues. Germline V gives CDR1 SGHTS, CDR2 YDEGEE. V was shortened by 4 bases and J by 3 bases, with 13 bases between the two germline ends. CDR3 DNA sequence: TGTGCCAGCAGCGACATCGTCAGGTACACTGAAGCTTTCTTT. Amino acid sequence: CASSDIVRYTEAFF.

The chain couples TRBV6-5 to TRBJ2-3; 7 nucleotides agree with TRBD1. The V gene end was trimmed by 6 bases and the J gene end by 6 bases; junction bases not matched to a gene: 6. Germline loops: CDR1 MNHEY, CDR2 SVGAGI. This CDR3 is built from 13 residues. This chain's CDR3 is CASSRTGADTQYF. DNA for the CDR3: TGTGCCAGCAGCCGTACAGGGGCGGATACGCAGTATTTT.

Here the CDR3 reads CASSLGAVSYEQYF. DNA for the CDR3: TGCGCCAGCAGCCTGGGGGCGGTATCCTACGAGCAGTACTTC. This sequence joins TRBV4-1 and TRBJ2-7, with D tentatively TRBD1 (6 bases). The CDR3 is 14 amino acids. CDR1 and CDR2 from the germline V gene are MGHRA and YSYEKL. Trimming stripped 4 bases from V and 1 base from J, with 11 bases between.

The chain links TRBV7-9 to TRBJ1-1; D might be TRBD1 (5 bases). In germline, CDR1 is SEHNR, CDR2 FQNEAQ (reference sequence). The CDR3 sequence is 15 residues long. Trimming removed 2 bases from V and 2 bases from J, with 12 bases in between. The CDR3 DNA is TGTGCCAGCAGCTTAAAAGGGGCCCGAAACACTGAAGCTTTCTTT. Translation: CASSLKGARNTEAFF.

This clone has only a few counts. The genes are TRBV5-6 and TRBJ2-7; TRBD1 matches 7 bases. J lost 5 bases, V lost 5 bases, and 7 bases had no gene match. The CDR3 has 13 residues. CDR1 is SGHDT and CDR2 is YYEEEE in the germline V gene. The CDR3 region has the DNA TGTGCCAGCAGAAGTACAGGGGTGGACGAGCAGTACTTC. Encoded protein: CASRSTGVDEQYF.

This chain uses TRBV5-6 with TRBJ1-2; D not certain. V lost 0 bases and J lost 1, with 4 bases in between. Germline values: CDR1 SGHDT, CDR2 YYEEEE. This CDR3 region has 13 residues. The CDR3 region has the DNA TGTGCCAGCAGCTTGGTTAGTAACTATGGCTACACCTTC. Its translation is CASSLVSNYGYTF.

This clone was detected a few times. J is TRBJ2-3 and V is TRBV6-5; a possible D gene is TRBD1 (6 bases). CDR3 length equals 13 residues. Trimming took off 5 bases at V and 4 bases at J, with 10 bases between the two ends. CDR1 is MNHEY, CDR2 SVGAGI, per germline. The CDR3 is CASSPQGSDTQYF. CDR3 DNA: TGTGCCAGCAGTCCACAGGGTTCAGATACGCAGTATTTT.

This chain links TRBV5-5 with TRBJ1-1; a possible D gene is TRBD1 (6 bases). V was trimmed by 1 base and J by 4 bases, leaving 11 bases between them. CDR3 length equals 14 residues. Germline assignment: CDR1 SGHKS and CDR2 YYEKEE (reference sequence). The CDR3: CASSLIRGGTEAFF. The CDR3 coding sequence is TGTGCCAGCAGCTTGATCAGGGGCGGCACTGAAGCTTTCTTT.

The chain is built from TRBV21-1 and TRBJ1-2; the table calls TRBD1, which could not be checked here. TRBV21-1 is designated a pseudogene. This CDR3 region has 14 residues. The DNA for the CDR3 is TGTGCCAGCAGCAACGGGGACAGGGACTATGGCTACACCTTC. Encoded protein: CASSNGDRDYGYTF.

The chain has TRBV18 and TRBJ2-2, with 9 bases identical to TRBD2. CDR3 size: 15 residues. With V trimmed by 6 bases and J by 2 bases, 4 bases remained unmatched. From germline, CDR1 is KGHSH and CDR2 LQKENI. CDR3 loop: CASSPSGVNTGELFF. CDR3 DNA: TGTGCCAGCTCTCCTAGCGGGGTCAACACCGGGGAGCTGTTTTTT.